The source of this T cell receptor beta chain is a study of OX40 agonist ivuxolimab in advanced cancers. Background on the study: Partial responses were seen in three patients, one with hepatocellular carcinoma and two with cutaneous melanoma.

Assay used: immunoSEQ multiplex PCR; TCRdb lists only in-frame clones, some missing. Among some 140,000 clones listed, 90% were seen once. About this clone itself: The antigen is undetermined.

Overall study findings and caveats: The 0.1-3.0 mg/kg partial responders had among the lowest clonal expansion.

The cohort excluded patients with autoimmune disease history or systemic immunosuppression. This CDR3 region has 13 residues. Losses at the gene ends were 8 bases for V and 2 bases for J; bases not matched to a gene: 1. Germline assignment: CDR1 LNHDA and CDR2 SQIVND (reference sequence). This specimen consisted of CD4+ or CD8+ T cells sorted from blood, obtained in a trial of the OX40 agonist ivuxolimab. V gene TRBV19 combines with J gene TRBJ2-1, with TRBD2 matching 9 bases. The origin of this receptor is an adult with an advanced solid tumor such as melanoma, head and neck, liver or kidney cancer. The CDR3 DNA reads TGTGCCAGTCTAGCGGGACCCTACAATGAGCAGTTCTTC. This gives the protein CASLAGPYNEQFF. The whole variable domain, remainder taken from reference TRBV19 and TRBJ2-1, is DGGITQSPKYLFRKEGQNVTLSCEQNLNHDAMYWYRQDPGQGLRLIYYSQIVNDFQKGDIAEGYSVSREKKESFPLTVTSAQKNPTAFYLCASLAGPYNEQFFGPGTRLTVL.